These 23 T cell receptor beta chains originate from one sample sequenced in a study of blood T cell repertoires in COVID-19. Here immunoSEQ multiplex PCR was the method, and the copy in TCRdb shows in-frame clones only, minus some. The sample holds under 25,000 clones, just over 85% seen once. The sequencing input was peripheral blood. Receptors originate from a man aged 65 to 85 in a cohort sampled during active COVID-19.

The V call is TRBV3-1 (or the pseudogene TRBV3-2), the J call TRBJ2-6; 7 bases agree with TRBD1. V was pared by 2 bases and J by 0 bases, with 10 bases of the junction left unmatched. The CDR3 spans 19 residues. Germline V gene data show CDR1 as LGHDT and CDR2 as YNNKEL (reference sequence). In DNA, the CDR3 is TGTGCCAGCAGCCAAAGAATCCGGACAGGACCCTCTGGGGCCAACGTCCTGACTTTC. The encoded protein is CASSQRIRTGPSGANVLTF.

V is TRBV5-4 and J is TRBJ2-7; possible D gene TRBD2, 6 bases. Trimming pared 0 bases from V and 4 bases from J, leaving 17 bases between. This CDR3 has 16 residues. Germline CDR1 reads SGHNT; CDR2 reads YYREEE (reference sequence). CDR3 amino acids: CASSLVGGDPRYEQYF. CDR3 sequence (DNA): TGTGCCAGCAGCTTGGTAGGCGGGGATCCTCGATACGAGCAGTACTTC.

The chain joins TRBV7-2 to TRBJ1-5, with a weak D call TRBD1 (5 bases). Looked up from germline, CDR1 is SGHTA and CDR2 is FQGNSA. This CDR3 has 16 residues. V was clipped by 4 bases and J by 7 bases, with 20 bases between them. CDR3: CASSYLGLAKGQPQHF. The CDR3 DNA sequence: TGTGCCAGCAGCTACCTGGGACTGGCAAAGGGCCAGCCCCAGCATTTT.

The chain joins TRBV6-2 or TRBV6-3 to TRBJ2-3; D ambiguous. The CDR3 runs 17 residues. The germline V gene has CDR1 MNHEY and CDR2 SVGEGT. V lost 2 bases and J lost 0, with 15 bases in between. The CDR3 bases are TGTGCCAGCAGTTACGTAAAGGTCAGGCGAAGCACAGATACGCAGTATTTT. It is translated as CASSYVKVRRSTDTQYF.

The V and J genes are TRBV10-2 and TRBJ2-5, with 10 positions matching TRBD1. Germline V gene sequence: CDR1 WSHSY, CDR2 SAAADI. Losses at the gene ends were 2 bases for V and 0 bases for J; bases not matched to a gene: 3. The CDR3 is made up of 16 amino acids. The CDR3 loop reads CASSERDRGYQETQYF. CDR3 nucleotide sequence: TGCGCCAGCAGTGAGAGGGACAGGGGCTACCAAGAGACCCAGTACTTC.

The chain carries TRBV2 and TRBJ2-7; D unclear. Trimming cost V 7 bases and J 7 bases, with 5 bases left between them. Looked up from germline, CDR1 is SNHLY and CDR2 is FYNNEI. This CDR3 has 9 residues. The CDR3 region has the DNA TGTGCCAGCAAACGGGAGCAGTACTTC. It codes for CASKREQYF.

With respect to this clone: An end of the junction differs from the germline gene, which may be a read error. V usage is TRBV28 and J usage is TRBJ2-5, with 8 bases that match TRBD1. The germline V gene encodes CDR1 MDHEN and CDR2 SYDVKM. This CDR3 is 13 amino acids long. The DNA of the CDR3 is TGTGCCAGCGGTAGACAGGGGTCACCCTTCACGGACTTC. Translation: CASGRQGSPFTDF.

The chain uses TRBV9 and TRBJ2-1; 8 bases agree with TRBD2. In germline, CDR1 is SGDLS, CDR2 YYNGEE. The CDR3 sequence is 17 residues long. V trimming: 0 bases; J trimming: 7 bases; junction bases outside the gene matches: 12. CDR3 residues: CASSVDPGGRTRNEQFF. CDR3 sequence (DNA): TGTGCCAGCAGCGTAGACCCGGGCGGGAGGACACGAAATGAGCAGTTCTTC.

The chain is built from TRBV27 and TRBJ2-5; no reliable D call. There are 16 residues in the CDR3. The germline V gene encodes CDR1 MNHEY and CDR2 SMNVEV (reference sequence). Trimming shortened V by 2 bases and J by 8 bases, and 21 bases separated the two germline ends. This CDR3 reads CASSLKVSELSGTQYF. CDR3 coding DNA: TGTGCCAGCAGTTTAAAGGTCTCGGAGCTTAGTGGAACCCAGTACTTC.

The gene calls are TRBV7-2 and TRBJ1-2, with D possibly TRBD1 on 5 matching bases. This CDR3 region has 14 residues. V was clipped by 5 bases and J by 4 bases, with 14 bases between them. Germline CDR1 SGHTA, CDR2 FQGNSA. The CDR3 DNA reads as TGTGCCAGCAGCCTGATTCGTACAGGCTATGGCTACACCTTC. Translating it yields CASSLIRTGYGYTF.

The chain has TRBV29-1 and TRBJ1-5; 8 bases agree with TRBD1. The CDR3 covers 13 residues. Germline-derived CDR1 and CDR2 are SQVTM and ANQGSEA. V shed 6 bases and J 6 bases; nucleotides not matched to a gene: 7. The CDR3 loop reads CSVETGVGQPQHF. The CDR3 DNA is TGCAGCGTGGAGACAGGGGTGGGTCAGCCCCAGCATTTT.

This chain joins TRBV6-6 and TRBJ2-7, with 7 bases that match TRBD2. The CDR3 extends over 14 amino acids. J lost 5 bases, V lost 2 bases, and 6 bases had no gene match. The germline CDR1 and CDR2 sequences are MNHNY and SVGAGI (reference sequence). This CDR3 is CASSYAAGIDEQYF. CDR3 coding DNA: TGTGCCAGCAGTTACGCAGCGGGAATCGACGAGCAGTACTTC.

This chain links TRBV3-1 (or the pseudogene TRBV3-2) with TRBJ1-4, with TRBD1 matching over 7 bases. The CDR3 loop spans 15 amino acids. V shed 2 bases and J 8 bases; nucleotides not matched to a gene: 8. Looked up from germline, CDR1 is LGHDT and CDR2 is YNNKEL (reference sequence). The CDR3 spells CASSQMTGFVEKLFF. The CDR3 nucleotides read TGTGCCAGCAGCCAAATGACAGGGTTTGTCGAAAAACTGTTTTTT.

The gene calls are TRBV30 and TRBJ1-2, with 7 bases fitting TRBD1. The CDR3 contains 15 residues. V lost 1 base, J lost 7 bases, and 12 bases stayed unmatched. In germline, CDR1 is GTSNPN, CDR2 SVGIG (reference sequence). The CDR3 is CAWSGGWTGGLGYTF. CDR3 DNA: TGTGCCTGGAGTGGAGGGTGGACAGGTGGCCTTGGCTACACCTTC.

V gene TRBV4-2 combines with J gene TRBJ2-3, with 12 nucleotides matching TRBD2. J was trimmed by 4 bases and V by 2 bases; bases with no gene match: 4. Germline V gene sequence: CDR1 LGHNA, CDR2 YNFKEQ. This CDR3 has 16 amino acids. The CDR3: CASSQPSSGRADTQYF. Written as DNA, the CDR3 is TGTGCCAGCAGCCAACCGTCTAGCGGGAGGGCAGATACGCAGTATTTT.

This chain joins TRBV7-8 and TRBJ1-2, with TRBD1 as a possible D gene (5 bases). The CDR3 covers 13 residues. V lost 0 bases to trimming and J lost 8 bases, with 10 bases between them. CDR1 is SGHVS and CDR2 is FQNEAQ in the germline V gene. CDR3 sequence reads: CASSLAGTRGYTF. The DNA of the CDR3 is TGTGCCAGCAGCTTAGCAGGGACTAGGGGCTACACCTTC.

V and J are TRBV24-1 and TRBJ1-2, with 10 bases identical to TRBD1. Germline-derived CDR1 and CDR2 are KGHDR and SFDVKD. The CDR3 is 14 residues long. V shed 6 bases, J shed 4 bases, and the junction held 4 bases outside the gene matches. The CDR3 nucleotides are TGTGCCACCAGTCCGACAGGGGGCGGCTATGGCTACACCTTC. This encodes CATSPTGGGYGYTF.

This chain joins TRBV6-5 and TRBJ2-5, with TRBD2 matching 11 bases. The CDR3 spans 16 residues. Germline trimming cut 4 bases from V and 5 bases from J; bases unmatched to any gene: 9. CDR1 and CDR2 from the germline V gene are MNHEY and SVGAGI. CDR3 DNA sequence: TGTGCCAGCAGTTGGGGTAGCGGGAGGGGAGGGGAGACCCAGTACTTC. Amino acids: CASSWGSGRGGETQYF.

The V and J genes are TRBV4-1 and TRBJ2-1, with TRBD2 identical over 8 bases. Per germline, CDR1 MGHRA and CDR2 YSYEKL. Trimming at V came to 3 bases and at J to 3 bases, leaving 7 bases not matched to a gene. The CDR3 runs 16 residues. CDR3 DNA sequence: TGCGCCAGCAGCCACAAAAGAACTAGCGGCTACAATGAGCAGTTCTTC. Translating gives CASSHKRTSGYNEQFF.

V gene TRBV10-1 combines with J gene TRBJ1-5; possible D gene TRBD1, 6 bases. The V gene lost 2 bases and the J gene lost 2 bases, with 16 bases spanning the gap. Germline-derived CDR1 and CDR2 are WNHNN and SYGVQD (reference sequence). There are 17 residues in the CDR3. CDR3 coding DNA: TGCGCCAGCAGTGAGCCGCGGGGGCACATTGGCAATCAGCCCCAGCATTTT. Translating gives CASSEPRGHIGNQPQHF.

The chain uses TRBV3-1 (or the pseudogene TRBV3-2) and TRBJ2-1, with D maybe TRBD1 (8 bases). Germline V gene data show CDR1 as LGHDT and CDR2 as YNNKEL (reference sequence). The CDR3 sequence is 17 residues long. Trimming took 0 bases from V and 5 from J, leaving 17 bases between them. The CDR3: CASSQDFGQGGNNEQFF. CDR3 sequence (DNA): TGTGCCAGCAGCCAAGATTTTGGACAGGGAGGGAACAATGAGCAGTTCTTC.

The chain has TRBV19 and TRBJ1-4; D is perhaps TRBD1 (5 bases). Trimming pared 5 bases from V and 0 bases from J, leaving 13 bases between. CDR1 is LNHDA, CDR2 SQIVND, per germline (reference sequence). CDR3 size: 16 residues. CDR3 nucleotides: TGTGCCAGTAGTGATCCGCAGGGTGCAACTAATGAAAAACTGTTTTTT. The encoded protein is CASSDPQGATNEKLFF.

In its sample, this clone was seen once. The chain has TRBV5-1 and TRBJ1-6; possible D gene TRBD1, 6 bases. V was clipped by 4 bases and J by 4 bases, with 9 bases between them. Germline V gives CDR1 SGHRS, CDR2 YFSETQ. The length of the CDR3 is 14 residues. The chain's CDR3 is CASSKTGYNSPLHF. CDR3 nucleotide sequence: TGCGCCAGCAGCAAAACAGGGTATAATTCACCCCTCCACTTT.